The T cell receptor beta chain under discussion was sequenced for a study of T-cell memory formation after mild COVID-19. Whole-study results and caveats: Second-wave clones reaching peak frequency on day 37 lacked confirmed SARS-CoV-2 specificity.

The germline V gene has CDR1 MNHEY and CDR2 SVGEGT. This CDR3 contains 17 residues. J gave up 0 bases and V 4 bases, and 11 bases lay outside the gene matches. TCRdb independently ran MiXCR on the 5' RACE reads; one entry per CDR3 protein. The table lists 300,000 to 350,000 distinct CDR3 sequences, around 13% of them singletons. This clonotype was picked up a small number of times. Antigen: not known. V is TRBV6-2 or TRBV6-3 and J is TRBJ2-7; TRBD2 matches 8 bases. Specimen: PBMCs or a T cell subset sorted from them (not recorded which). This receptor was obtained from a man younger than 35 who had mild COVID-19 (a few samples of this study predate the infection). Cell type and time point are not known. The CDR3 is CASSSPFSGADSYEQYF. CDR3 nucleotides: TGTGCCAGCAGTTCTCCCTTTAGCGGGGCCGACTCCTACGAGCAGTACTTC.